What follows is one T cell receptor beta chain and its context. As yet, its antigen is unknown. The data are from a study of shared clonotypes between healthy human individuals. Notes on the study in general: In contrast to clonotypes shared by all four donors, non-shared clonotypes had lower generation probabilities.

The assay was immunoSEQ multiplex PCR, and TCRdb's table has in-frame clones only and misses some. The table shows some 2 million clones, with about 95% occurring only once. The J segment lost 3 bases and the V segment lost 4 bases, leaving 15 bases of the junction unmatched. The CDR3 sequence is 18 residues long. Germline V gene sequence: CDR1 MNHEY, CDR2 SMNVEV (reference sequence). Positively selected for CCR7, the CD45RO-negative cells used as naive CD8 cells excluded terminally differentiated effector memory CD45RA+ cells. The rearrangement links TRBV27 to TRBJ2-1; 7 nucleotides agree with TRBD1. The sequence derives from a man between 18 and 35 years old in good health. The specimen was naive CD8+ T cells sorted from blood. The CDR3 nucleotides read TGTGCCAGCAGTTCTACAACTAAAACGACAGGGAACTACAATGAGCAGTTCTTC. Residues: CASSSTTKTTGNYNEQFF.